The entry below describes one T cell receptor (beta chain). TCRdb fed the RT-PCR reads into MiXCR, producing one record per CDR3 protein. The table records 800,000 to 1,000,000 distinct CDR3 sequences, about 20% of them present only once. The data are from a study of patients and donors after allogeneic stem cell transplantation. V lost 6 bases and J lost 4; bases outside the gene matches: 15. CDR1 is SGHDT and CDR2 is YYEEEE in the germline V gene. The CDR3 has 16 residues. This receptor was taken from a human donor who was either an allogeneic HSCT recipient or a stem cell or donor lymphocyte infusion donor (not recorded which). It is not recorded whose cells these are; they may come from a transplant donor. Sequencing was performed on blood, either unsorted or a sorted T cell fraction (not recorded which). V and J are TRBV5-6 and TRBJ1-1, with 7 bases identical to TRBD1. CDR3 sequence: CASTTRTGDFLTEAFF. CDR3 DNA sequence: TGTGCCAGCACGACGCGGACAGGTGATTTTCTCACTGAAGCTTTCTTT.